This TCR beta chain was observed in a study of blood T cell repertoires in COVID-19. Looking at the study overall: Samples came from the United States, Italy and Spain, spanning acute and convalescent COVID-19.

Germline V lookup: CDR1 MNHEY, CDR2 SVGAGI. The CDR3 has 13 residues. The junction had 5 bases not matched to a gene; V was cut back by 10 bases and J by 4 bases. This clone has only one observation. The authors' processing: Using reference gene primer amplification, nucleated cell counts were estimated. This table comes from immunoSEQ multiplex PCR, and its TCRdb copy is limited to in-frame clones, with some not included. From that table come the V and J calls and clone size; the DNA was used to work out D and trimming. The sample lists roughly 37,000 clones, just under 80% occurring once. The source of this sequence is a man between 60 and 75 years old with acute or convalescent COVID-19. Sequencing was performed on peripheral blood. The J gene is TRBJ2-2, the V gene TRBV6-5; TRBD2 matches 8 bases. DNA for the CDR3: TGTGCCACTCGGGAGGGCCGCACCGGGGAGCTGTTTTTT. It translates to CATREGRTGELFF.